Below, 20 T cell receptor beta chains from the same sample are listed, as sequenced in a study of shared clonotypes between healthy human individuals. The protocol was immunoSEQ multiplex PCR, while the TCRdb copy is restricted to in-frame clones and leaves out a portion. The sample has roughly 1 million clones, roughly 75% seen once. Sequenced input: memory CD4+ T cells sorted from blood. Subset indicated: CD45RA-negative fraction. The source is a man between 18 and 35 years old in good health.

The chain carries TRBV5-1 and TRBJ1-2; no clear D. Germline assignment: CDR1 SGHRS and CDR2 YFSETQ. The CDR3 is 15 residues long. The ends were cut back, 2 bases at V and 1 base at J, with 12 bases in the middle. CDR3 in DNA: TGCGCCAGCAGCTTACAGCCTTCGGGTAACTATGGCTACACCTTC. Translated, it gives CASSLQPSGNYGYTF.

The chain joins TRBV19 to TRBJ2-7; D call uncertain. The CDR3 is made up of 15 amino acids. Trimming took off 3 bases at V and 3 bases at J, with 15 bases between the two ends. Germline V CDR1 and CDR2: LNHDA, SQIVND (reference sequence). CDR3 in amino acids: CASSIVGQPSYEQYF. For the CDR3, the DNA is TGTGCCAGTAGTATCGTTGGGCAGCCGAGCTACGAGCAGTACTTC.

CDR3 protein: CASSLGQLYEQYF. The CDR3 DNA is TGTGCCAGCAGCTTGGGACAGCTTTACGAGCAGTACTTC. The chain recombines TRBV5-4 with TRBJ2-7; possibly TRBD1 for D (5 bases). Trimming removed 0 bases at V and 4 bases at J, with 8 bases between. The CDR3 loop spans 13 amino acids. The germline CDR1 and CDR2 sequences are SGHNT and YYREEE (reference sequence).

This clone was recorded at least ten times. CDR3 nucleotides: TGCGCCAGCAGCTTGGGAGACAGGGGGCGGAATCAGCCCCAGCATTTT. Translating gives CASSLGDRGRNQPQHF. The genes are TRBV5-1 and TRBJ1-5, with 10 bases aligning to TRBD1. Germline CDR1 is SGHRS and CDR2 is YFSETQ. The CDR3 runs 16 residues. The junction had 4 bases not matched to a gene; V was cut back by 0 bases and J by 4 bases.

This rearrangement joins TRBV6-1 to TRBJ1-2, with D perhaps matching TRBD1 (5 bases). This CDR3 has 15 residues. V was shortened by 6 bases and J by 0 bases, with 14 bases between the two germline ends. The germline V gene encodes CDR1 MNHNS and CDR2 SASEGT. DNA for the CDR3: TGTGCCAGCAGCTTACCCGGGACCCCTAACTATGGCTACACCTTC. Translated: CASSLPGTPNYGYTF.

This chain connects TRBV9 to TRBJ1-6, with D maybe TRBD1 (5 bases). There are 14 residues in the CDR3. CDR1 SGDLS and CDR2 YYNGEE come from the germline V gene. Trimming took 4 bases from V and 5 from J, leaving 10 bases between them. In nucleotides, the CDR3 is TGTGCCAGCAGCCCCCTAGGGGATAATTCACCCCTCCACTTT. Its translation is CASSPLGDNSPLHF.

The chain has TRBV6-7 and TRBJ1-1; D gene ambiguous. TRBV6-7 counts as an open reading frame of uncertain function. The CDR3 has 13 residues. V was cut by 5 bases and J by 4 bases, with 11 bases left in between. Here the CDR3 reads CASSDLPGTEAFF. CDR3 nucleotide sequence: TGTGCCAGCAGTGACCTACCCGGCACTGAAGCTTTCTTT.

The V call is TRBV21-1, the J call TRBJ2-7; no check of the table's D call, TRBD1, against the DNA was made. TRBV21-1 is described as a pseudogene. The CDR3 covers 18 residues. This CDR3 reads CASSKKWRWDTNFYEQYF. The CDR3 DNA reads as TGTGCCAGCAGCAAAAAATGGAGGTGGGACACCAATTTCTACGAGCAGTACTTC.

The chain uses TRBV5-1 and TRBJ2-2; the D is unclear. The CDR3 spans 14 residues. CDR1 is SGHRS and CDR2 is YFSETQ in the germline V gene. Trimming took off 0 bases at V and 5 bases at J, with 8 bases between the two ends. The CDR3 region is CASSLATQTGELFF. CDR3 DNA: TGCGCCAGCAGCTTGGCGACCCAGACCGGGGAGCTGTTTTTT.

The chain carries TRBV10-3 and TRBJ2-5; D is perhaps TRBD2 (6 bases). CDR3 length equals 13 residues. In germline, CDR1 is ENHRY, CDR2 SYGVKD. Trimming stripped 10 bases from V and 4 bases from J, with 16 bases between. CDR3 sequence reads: CATARGSGETQYF. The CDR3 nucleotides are TGTGCCACCGCCCGGGGGTCTGGAGAGACCCAGTACTTC.

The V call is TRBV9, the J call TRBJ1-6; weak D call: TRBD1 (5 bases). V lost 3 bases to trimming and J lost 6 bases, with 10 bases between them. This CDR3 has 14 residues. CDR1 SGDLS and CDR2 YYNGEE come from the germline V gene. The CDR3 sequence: CASSGGWGNSPLHF. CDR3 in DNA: TGTGCCAGCAGCGGGGGGTGGGGTAATTCACCCCTCCACTTT.

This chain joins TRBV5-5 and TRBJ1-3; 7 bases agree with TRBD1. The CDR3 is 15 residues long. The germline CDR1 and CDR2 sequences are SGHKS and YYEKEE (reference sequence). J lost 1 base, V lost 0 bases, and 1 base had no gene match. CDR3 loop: CASSLEDRSGNTIYF. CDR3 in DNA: TGTGCCAGCAGCTTGGAGGACAGGTCTGGAAACACCATATATTTT.

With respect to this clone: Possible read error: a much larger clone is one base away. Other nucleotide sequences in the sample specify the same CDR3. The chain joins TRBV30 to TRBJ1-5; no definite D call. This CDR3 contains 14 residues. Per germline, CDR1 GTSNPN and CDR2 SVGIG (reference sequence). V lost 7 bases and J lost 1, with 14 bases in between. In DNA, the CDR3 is TGTGCCTCGTCTCGGGTGTCCAGCAATCAGCCCCAGCATTTT. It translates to CASSRVSSNQPQHF.

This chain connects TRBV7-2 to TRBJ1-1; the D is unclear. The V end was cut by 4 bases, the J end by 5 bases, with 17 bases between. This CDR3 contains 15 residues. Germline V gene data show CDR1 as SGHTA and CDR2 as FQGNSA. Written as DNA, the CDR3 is TGTGCCAGCAGCTCAACGACTGTAACGGGGACTGAAGCTTTCTTT. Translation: CASSSTTVTGTEAFF.

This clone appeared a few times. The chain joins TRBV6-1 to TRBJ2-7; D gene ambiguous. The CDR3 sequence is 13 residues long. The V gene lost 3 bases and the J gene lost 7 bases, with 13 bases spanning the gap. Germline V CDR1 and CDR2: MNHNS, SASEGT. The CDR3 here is CASSELSALEQYF. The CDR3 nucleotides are TGTGCCAGCAGTGAGTTATCAGCTTTAGAGCAGTACTTC.

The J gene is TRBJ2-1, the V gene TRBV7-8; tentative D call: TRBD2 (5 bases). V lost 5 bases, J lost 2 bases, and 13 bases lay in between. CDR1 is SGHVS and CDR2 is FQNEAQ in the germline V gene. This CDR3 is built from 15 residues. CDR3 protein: CASSPMGSTYNEQFF. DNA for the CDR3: TGTGCCAGCAGCCCGATGGGGAGCACCTACAATGAGCAGTTCTTC.

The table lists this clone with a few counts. CDR3: CASLRGMNTEAFF. The DNA for the CDR3 is TGTGCCAGCTTGAGAGGGATGAACACTGAAGCTTTCTTT. The chain couples TRBV7-9 to TRBJ1-1; D gene ambiguous. V lost 8 bases to trimming and J lost 0 bases, with 10 bases between them. Germline CDR1 and CDR2: SEHNR and FQNEAQ (reference sequence). The CDR3 extends over 13 amino acids.

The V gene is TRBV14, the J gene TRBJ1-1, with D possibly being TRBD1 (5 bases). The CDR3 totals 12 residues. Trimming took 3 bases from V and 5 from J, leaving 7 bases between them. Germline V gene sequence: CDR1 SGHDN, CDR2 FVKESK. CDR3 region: CASSQGGTEAFF. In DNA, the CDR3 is TGTGCCAGCAGCCAGGGGGGGACTGAAGCTTTCTTT. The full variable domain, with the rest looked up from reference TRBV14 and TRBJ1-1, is EAGVTQFPSHSVIEKGQTVTLRCDPISGHDNLYWYRRVMGKEIKFLLHFVKESKQDESGMPNNRFLAERTGGTYSTLKVQPAELEDSGVYFCASSQGGTEAFFGQGTRLTVV.

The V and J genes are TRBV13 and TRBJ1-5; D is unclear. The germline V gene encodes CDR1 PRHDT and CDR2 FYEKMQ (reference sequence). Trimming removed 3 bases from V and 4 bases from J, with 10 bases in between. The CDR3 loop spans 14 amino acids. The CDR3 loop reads CASSFGHLNQPQHF. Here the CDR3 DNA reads TGTGCCAGCAGCTTTGGGCACCTTAATCAGCCCCAGCATTTT.

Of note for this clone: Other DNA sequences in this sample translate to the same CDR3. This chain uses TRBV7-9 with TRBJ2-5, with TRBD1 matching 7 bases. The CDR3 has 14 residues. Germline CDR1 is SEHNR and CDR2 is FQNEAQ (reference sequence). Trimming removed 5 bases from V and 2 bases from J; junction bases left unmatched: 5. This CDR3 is CASSPRGQQETQYF. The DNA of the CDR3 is TGTGCCAGCAGCCCGAGGGGGCAGCAAGAGACCCAGTACTTC.